The following is a T cell receptor beta chain sequence with its context. Antigen specificity is unknown. Method: immunoSEQ multiplex PCR; TCRdb's copy keeps in-frame clones and lacks some. This table holds about 120,000 clones, around 96% found once. CDR1 is MDHEN, CDR2 SYDVKM, per germline. V lost 6 bases and J lost 5; bases outside the gene matches: 9. The CDR3 contains 14 residues. The sample belongs to a study of graft-versus-host responses after intestinal transplantation. Study conclusions and caveats: Allografts of patients with graft-donor T cell macrochimerism showed high graft-versus-host to host-versus-graft clone ratios.

The specimen comprised unstimulated CD8+ T cells sorted from spleen or lymph node cells, sampled before intestinal transplant. This chain links TRBV28 with TRBJ1-2; 7 positions agree with TRBD1. This clonotype was sampled from a human donor who received an intestinal transplant. CDR3 residues: CASSLGGTEYGYTF. The CDR3 DNA follows: TGTGCCAGCAGCCTGGGCGGGACAGAGTATGGCTACACCTTC.